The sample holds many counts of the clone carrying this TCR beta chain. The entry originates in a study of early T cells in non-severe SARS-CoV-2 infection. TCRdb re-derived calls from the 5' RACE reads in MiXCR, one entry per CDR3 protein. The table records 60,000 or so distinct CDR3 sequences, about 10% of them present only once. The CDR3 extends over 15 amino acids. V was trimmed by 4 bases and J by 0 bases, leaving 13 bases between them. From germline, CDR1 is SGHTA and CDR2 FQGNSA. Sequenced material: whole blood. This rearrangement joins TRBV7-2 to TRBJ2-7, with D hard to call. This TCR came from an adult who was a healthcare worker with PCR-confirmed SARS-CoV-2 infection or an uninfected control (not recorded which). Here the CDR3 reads CASSSYFHASYEQYF. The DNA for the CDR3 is TGTGCCAGCAGCTCCTACTTCCACGCCTCCTACGAGCAGTACTTC.